The next 18 T cell receptor beta chains were all read from a single sample in a study of cytomegalovirus exposure and HLA in healthy donors. PCR primers comprised 60 Vbeta and 13 Jbeta primers. Profiling relied on immunoSEQ multiplex PCR, and the TCRdb table lists in-frame clones only, not all of them. The sample carries over 150,000 clones, about 70% recorded once. Source material: PBMCs. All receptors derive from a man between 18 and 35 years old in good health and CMV-seronegative.

The CDR3, as DNA: TGTGCCTGGAGTGAAAATAGCGGGCTAGCGGGGGAACAAGAGACCCAGTACTTC. Translation: CAWSENSGLAGEQETQYF. This chain uses TRBV30 with TRBJ2-5; TRBD2 agrees at 10 bases. V dropped 1 base and J dropped 2; count of bases not matched to a gene: 13. The CDR3 contains 18 residues. Germline values: CDR1 GTSNPN, CDR2 SVGIG (reference sequence).

The V gene is TRBV9, the J gene TRBJ2-1, with TRBD2 matching over 12 bases. Germline CDR1 reads SGDLS; CDR2 reads YYNGEE. The CDR3 is 19 amino acids. V lost 4 bases to trimming and J lost 2 bases; unmatched junction nucleotides: 13. The CDR3 DNA sequence: TGTGCCAGCAGCCGGCTAGCGGGGGGGCCAAAGAACCCCTACAATGAGCAGTTCTTC. Its protein is CASSRLAGGPKNPYNEQFF.

The gene calls are TRBV5-1 and TRBJ2-3, with D possibly matching TRBD2 (5 bases). The CDR3 has 16 amino acids. Germline V gene data show CDR1 as SGHRS and CDR2 as YFSETQ. Trimming shortened V by 4 bases and J by 2 bases, and 17 bases separated the two germline ends. The CDR3 is CASSPVGRRSTDTQYF. Written as DNA, the CDR3 is TGCGCCAGCAGCCCCGTGGGAAGGAGGTCCACAGATACGCAGTATTTT.

The rearrangement uses TRBV7-2 and TRBJ2-5; 8 nucleotides line up with TRBD2. The ends lost 2 bases at V and 2 bases at J; junction bases unmatched: 4. Germline CDR1 SGHTA, CDR2 FQGNSA. The CDR3 is made up of 15 amino acids. CDR3 coding DNA: TGTGCCAGCAGCTTACGTAGCGGGAAACAAGAGACCCAGTACTTC. Its protein product is CASSLRSGKQETQYF.

The chain links TRBV5-4 to TRBJ2-3; D remains unclear. The ends were cut back, 4 bases at V and 6 bases at J, with 9 bases in the middle. Germline V gene data show CDR1 as SGHNT and CDR2 as YYREEE (reference sequence). The CDR3 runs to 12 residues. The CDR3 loop is CASSTEVDTQYF. The CDR3 DNA follows: TGTGCCAGCAGCACTGAAGTGGATACGCAGTATTTT.

The chain links TRBV19 to TRBJ1-5, with D perhaps TRBD1 (5 bases). The V and J ends lost 5 bases and 6 bases respectively, with 17 bases between them. The germline V gene encodes CDR1 LNHDA and CDR2 SQIVND (reference sequence). The CDR3 is 15 residues long. The CDR3 nucleotides are TGTGCCAGTAGTCTGCAGGGAAGGCCCAGTCAGCCCCAGCATTTT. Its protein product is CASSLQGRPSQPQHF. Complete variable domain (other parts from reference TRBV19 and TRBJ1-5): DGGITQSPKYLFRKEGQNVTLSCEQNLNHDAMYWYRQDPGQGLRLIYYSQIVNDFQKGDIAEGYSVSREKKESFPLTVTSAQKNPTAFYLCASSLQGRPSQPQHFGDGTRLSIL.

This clone was recorded once. The gene calls are TRBV27 and TRBJ1-1; no firm D call. The germline V gene encodes CDR1 MNHEY and CDR2 SMNVEV (reference sequence). Trimming stripped 3 bases from V and 0 bases from J, with 5 bases between. The CDR3 runs 13 residues. CDR3 in amino acids: CASSFMLNTEAFF. The CDR3 DNA reads TGTGCCAGCAGTTTTATGTTGAACACTGAAGCTTTCTTT.

The CDR3 protein is CASRIGTGVDTGELFF. In DNA form, the CDR3 reads TGTGCCAGCAGGATCGGAACAGGGGTCGACACCGGGGAGCTGTTTTTT. The chain has TRBV7-9 and TRBJ2-2; 7 nucleotides line up with TRBD1. From germline, CDR1 is SEHNR and CDR2 FQNEAQ (reference sequence). The trim removed 6 bases at V and 3 bases at J, leaving 10 bases unmatched. The CDR3 covers 16 residues.

The chain is built from TRBV18 and TRBJ1-1; no clear D. Germline assignment: CDR1 KGHSH and CDR2 LQKENI. This CDR3 has 15 amino acids. With 1 base removed from V and 7 bases from J, the gap between germline ends came to 16 bases. Here the CDR3 DNA reads TGTGCCAGCTCACCACTTACTGGCACAGAGAATGAAGCTTTCTTT. Protein: CASSPLTGTENEAFF.

This chain connects TRBV7-2 to TRBJ1-2; 10 bases align to TRBD1. The trim removed 4 bases at V and 8 bases at J, leaving 13 bases unmatched. CDR1 is SGHTA, CDR2 FQGNSA, per germline. This CDR3 spans 16 amino acids. CDR3 residues: CASSSGATTGGRGYTF. For the CDR3, the DNA is TGTGCCAGCAGCTCAGGAGCCACGACAGGGGGCCGGGGCTACACCTTC. Using reference TRBV7-2 and TRBJ1-2 for the parts outside the CDR3, the full variable domain is GAGVSQSPSNKVTEKGKDVELRCDPISGHTALYWYRQSLGQGLEFLIYFQGNSAPDKSGLPSDRFSAERTGGSVSTLTIQRTQQEDSAVYLCASSSGATTGGRGYTFGSGTRLTVV.

This clone was counted once. The chain uses TRBV2 and TRBJ2-1; D possibly corresponds to TRBD2 (5 bases). V lost 4 bases and J lost 8, with 9 bases in between. CDR1 is SNHLY, CDR2 FYNNEI, per germline. This CDR3 contains 12 residues. The CDR3 loop reads CASSARDYEQFF. In DNA form, the CDR3 reads TGTGCCAGCAGTGCCCGGGATTATGAGCAGTTCTTC.

The chain uses TRBV5-4 and TRBJ2-3; D perhaps matches TRBD2 (6 bases). Looked up from germline, CDR1 is SGHNT and CDR2 is YYREEE (reference sequence). There are 14 residues in the CDR3. Trimming cost V 7 bases and J 5 bases, with 17 bases left between them. The CDR3 nucleotides are TGTGCCAGCTCGGGCAGGGAGGTCGTAGATACGCAGTATTTT. Encoded protein: CASSGREVVDTQYF.

This clone was detected a few times. V gene TRBV5-1 combines with J gene TRBJ2-2, with a weak D call TRBD2 (5 bases). CDR3 length: 14 residues. Germline CDR1 and CDR2: SGHRS and YFSETQ. Trimming removed 4 bases at V and 8 bases at J, with 15 bases between. DNA for the CDR3: TGCGCCAGCAGCGCGTACCCGTCGGGGGGGGAGCTGTTTTTT. It codes for CASSAYPSGGELFF.

The chain combines TRBV18 with TRBJ1-6, with TRBD1 as a possible D gene (5 bases). The CDR3 is 14 amino acids. V lost 2 bases and J 10 bases, leaving 12 bases between the germline ends. Germline CDR1 is KGHSH and CDR2 is LQKENI. Written as DNA, the CDR3 is TGTGCCAGCTCACCAATAGTGGGGCACTCACCCCTCCACTTT. As protein: CASSPIVGHSPLHF. Combining the CDR3 with reference TRBV18 and TRBJ1-6 gives the whole variable domain NAGVMQNPRHLVRRRGQEARLRCSPMKGHSHVYWYRQLPEEGLKFMVYLQKENIIDESGMPKERFSAEFPKEGPSILRIQQVVRGDSAAYFCASSPIVGHSPLHFGNGTRLTVT.

The J gene is TRBJ2-7, the V gene TRBV7-5; TRBD1, the D gene given by the table, was not confirmed from the DNA. TRBV7-5 is annotated as a pseudogene. The CDR3 extends over 15 amino acids. Here the CDR3 reads CVRSLVRAGSSEQYV. CDR3 nucleotide sequence: TGTGTCAGAAGCTTAGTTCGTGCAGGGTCGAGCGAGCAGTACGTC.

This chain connects TRBV5-4 to TRBJ2-7; D might be TRBD1 (6 bases). Looked up from germline, CDR1 is SGHNT and CDR2 is YYREEE (reference sequence). Trimming took off 5 bases at V and 1 base at J, with 19 bases between the two ends. This CDR3 region has 16 residues. CDR3 sequence: CASSNPGTPKSYEQYV. The CDR3 bases are TGTGCCAGCAGTAACCCCGGGACACCAAAGTCCTACGAGCAGTACGTC.

This clone is a singleton in its sample. The V gene is TRBV29-1, the J gene TRBJ1-1, with D perhaps TRBD1 (5 bases). Trimming stripped 4 bases from V and 0 bases from J, with 9 bases between. CDR3 length: 13 amino acids. From germline, CDR1 is SQVTM and CDR2 ANQGSEA. In DNA, the CDR3 is TGCAGCGTTGCTCCCAGGGTGAACACTGAAGCTTTCTTT. It translates to CSVAPRVNTEAFF.

A note on this clone: Mismatch with germline at one junction end may stem from a read error. V gene TRBV5-4 combines with J gene TRBJ2-3; the match to TRBD2 covers 7 bases. The CDR3 has 15 residues. Germline values: CDR1 SGHNT, CDR2 YYREEE (reference sequence). Written as DNA, the CDR3 is TGTGCCGGCAGCCTCAGCGGGACTCGCACAGATACGCAGTATTTT. Amino acids: CAGSLSGTRTDTQYF.